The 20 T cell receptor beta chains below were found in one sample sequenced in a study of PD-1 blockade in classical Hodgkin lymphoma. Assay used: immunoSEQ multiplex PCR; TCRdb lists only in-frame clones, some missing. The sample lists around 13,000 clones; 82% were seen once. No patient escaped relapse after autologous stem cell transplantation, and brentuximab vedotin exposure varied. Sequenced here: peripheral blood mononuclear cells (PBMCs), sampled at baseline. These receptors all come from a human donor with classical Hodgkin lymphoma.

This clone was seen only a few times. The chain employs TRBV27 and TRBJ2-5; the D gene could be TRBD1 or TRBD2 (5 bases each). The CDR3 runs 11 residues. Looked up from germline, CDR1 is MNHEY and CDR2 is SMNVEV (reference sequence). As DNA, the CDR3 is TGTGTCACGGGGCTGAAAGAGACCCAGTACTTC. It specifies CVTGLKETQYF.

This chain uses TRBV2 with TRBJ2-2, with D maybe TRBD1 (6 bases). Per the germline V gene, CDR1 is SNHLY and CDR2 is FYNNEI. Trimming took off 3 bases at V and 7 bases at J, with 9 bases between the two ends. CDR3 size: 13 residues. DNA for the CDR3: TGTGCCAGCAGTGAGCAGGGGTTCGGGGAGCTGTTTTTT. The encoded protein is CASSEQGFGELFF.

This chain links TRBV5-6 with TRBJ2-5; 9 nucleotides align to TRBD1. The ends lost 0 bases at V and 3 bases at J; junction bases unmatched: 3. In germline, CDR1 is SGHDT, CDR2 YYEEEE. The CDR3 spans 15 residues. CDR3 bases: TGTGCCAGCAGCTTGGCCGGGACAGGGAAAGAGACCCAGTACTTC. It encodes CASSLAGTGKETQYF.

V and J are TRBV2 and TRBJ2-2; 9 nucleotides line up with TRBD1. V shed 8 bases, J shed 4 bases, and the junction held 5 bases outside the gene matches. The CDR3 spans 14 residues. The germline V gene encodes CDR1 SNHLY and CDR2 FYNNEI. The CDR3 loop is CASGQGSRTGELFF. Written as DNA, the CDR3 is TGTGCCAGCGGACAGGGGAGTCGCACCGGGGAGCTGTTTTTT.

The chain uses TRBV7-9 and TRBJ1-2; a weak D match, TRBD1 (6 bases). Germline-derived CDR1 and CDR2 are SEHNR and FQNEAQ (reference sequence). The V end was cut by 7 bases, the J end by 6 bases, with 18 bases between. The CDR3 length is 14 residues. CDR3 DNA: TGTGCCAGCACCCCGTTCGTGGGGGCAGATGGCTACACCTTC. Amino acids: CASTPFVGADGYTF.

The CDR3 nucleotides read TGTGCCAGCAGTTTATGGGAGACAGAGCAGTACTTC. Protein sequence: CASSLWETEQYF. The chain employs TRBV28 and TRBJ2-5, with a tentative D call TRBD1 (5 bases). Trimming left V 0 bases short and J 11 bases short, with 10 bases between. The V gene's germline CDR1 is MDHEN and CDR2 SYDVKM. This CDR3 is built from 12 residues. The full variable domain, completed using reference TRBV28 and TRBJ2-5, is DVKVTQSSRYLVKRTGEKVFLECVQDMDHENMFWYRQDPGLGLRLIYFSYDVKMKEKGDIPEGYSVSREKKERFSLILESASTNQTSMYLCASSLWETEQYFGPGTRLLVL.

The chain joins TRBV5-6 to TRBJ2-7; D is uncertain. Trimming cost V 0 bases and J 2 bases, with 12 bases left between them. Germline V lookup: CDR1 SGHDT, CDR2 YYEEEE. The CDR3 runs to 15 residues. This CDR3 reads CASSLAGFLPYEQYF. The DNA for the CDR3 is TGTGCCAGCAGCTTGGCTGGCTTCCTCCCCTACGAGCAGTACTTC.

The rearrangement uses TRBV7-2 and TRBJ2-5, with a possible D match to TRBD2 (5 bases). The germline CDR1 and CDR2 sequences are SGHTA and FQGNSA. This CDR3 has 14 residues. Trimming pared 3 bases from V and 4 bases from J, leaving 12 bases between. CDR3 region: CASSFQWGVETQYF. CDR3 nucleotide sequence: TGTGCCAGCAGCTTCCAGTGGGGAGTAGAGACCCAGTACTTC.

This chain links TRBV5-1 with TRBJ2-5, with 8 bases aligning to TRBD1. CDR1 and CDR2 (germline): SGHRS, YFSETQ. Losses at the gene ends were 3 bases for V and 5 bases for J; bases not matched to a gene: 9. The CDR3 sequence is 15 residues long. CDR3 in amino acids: CASSSPGTGGETQYF. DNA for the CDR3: TGCGCCAGCAGCTCGCCCGGGACAGGAGGGGAGACCCAGTACTTC. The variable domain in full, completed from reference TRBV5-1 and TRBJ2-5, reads KAGVTQTPRYLIKTRGQQVTLSCSPISGHRSVSWYQQTPGQGLQFLFEYFSETQRNKGNFPGRFSGRQFSNSRSEMNVSTLELGDSALYLCASSSPGTGGETQYFGPGTRLLVL.

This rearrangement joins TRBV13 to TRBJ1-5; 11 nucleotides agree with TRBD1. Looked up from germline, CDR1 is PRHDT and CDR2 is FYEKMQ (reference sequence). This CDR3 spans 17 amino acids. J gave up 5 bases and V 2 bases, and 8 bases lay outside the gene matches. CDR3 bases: TGTGCCAGCAGCTTAACAGGGACAGGGGGTCCTGATCAGCCCCAGCATTTT. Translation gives CASSLTGTGGPDQPQHF.

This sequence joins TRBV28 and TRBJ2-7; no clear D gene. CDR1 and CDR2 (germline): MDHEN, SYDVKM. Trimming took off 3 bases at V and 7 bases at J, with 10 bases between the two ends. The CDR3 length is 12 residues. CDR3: CASSFDETEQYF. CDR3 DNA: TGTGCCAGCAGTTTCGATGAAACGGAGCAGTACTTC.

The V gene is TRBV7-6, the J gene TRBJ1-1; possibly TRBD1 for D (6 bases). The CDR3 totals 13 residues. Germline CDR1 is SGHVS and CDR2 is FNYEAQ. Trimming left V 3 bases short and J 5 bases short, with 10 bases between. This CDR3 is CASSLGGLTEAFF. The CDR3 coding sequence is TGTGCCAGCAGCTTGGGGGGCTTAACTGAAGCTTTCTTT. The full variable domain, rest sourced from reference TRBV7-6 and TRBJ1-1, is GAGVSQSPRYKVTKRGQDVALRCDPISGHVSLYWYRQALGQGPEFLTYFNYEAQQDKSGLPNDRFSAERPEGSISTLTIQRTEQRDSAMYRCASSLGGLTEAFFGQGTRLTVV.

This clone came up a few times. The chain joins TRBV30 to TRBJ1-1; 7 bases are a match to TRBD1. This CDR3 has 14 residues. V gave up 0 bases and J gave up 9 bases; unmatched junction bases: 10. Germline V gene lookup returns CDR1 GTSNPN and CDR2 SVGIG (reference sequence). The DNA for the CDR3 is TGTGCCTGGAGTGTACGGGATCCGACAGGGAAAGCTTTCTTT. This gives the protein CAWSVRDPTGKAFF.

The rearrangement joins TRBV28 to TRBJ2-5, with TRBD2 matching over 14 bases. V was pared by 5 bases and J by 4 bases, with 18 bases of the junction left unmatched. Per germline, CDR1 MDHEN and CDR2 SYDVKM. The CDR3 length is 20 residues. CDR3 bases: TGTGCCAGCAGTCCAGGAGTCGGGAGACTAGCGGGGGGGCTAAGAGAGACCCAGTACTTC. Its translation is CASSPGVGRLAGGLRETQYF.

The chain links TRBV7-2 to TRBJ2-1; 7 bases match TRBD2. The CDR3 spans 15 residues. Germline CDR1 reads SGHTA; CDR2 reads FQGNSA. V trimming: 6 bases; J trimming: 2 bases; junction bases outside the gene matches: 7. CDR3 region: CASSFDAGAYNEQFF. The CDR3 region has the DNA TGTGCCAGCAGTTTTGATGCGGGAGCCTACAATGAGCAGTTCTTC. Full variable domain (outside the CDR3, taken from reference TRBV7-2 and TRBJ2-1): GAGVSQSPSNKVTEKGKDVELRCDPISGHTALYWYRQSLGQGLEFLIYFQGNSAPDKSGLPSDRFSAERTGGSVSTLTIQRTQQEDSAVYLCASSFDAGAYNEQFFGPGTRLTVL.

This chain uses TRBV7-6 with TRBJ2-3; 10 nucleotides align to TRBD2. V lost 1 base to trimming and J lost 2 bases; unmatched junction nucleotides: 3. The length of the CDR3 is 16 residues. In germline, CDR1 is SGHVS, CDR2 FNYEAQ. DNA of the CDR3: TGTGCCAGCAGCTTAGGAACTAGCGGGATCACAGATACGCAGTATTTT. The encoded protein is CASSLGTSGITDTQYF.

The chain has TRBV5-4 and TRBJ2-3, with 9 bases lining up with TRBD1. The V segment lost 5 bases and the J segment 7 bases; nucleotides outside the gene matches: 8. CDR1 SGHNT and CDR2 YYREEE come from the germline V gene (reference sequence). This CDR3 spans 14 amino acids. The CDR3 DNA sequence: TGTGCCAGCAGACCCGACAGGGGGGTGAATACGCAGTATTTT. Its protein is CASRPDRGVNTQYF.

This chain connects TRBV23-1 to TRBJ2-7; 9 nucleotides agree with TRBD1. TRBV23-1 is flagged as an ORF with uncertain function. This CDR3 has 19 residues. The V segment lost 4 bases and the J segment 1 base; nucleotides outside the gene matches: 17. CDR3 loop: CASSPPGQGQPRKSYEQYF. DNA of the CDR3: TGCGCCAGCAGTCCCCCGGGACAGGGCCAGCCTAGGAAGTCCTACGAGCAGTACTTC.

The DNA for the CDR3 is TGCGCCAGCAGCCAAGCCTCGGACAGGACCACCTACGAGCAGTACTTC. As protein: CASSQASDRTTYEQYF. The V gene is TRBV4-1, the J gene TRBJ2-7; 7 bases match TRBD1. The ends lost 1 base at V and 2 bases at J; junction bases unmatched: 8. The germline V gene encodes CDR1 MGHRA and CDR2 YSYEKL. This CDR3 is 16 amino acids long.

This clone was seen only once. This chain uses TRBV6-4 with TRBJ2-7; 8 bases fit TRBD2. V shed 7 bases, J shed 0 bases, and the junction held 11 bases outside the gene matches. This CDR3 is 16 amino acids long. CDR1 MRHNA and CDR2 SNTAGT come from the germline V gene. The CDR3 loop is CASNPGGTRGSYEQYF. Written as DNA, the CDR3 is TGTGCCAGCAACCCAGGAGGGACTAGGGGCTCCTACGAGCAGTACTTC.